A selection of T cell receptor beta chains follows, all from one sample in a study of blood T cell repertoires in COVID-19. Using immunoSEQ multiplex PCR, the repertoire was profiled, and TCRdb retains in-frame clones only, with some absent. The sample shows about 150,000 clones, 80% of them seen only once. Material for sequencing was peripheral blood. These receptors were obtained from a man aged 55-75 years with acute or convalescent COVID-19. CDR3s include the opening cysteine and the closing phenylalanine or tryptophan. D genes are given only for firm matches. Clone size appears in some rows only: once, few, many, or a class for an expanded clone.

d_call	clone_size	j_call	cdr3_length	v_call	cdr3_aa	cdr3_nt
.	.	TRBJ2-2	13	TRBV11-3	CASSPGGVGELFF	TGTGCCAGCAGCCCCGGGGGAGTGGGGGAGCTGTTTTTT
.	.	TRBJ2-3	14	TRBV6-5	CASSSTARTDTQYF	TGTGCCAGCTCTTCTACTGCCCGCACAGATACGCAGTATTTT
.	few	TRBJ1-4	15	TRBV18	CASSPSLAGREKLFF	TGTGCCAGCTCACCGAGTTTGGCGGGGAGGGAAAAACTGTTTTTT
TRBD1	.	TRBJ1-1	15	TRBV2	CASSPPGTGDTEAFF	TGTGCCAGCAGTCCCCCCGGGACAGGGGACACTGAAGCTTTCTTT
TRBD1	.	TRBJ1-1	14	TRBV10-3	CAISETRTGSEAFF	TGTGCCATCAGTGAGACCCGGACAGGCTCTGAAGCTTTCTTT
TRBD1	.	TRBJ2-7	14	TRBV2	CASSGQGWVSEQYF	TGTGCCAGCAGTGGACAGGGGTGGGTCAGCGAGCAGTACTTC
TRBD1	.	TRBJ1-6	16	TRBV5-1	CASSGGTGTGNSPLHF	TGCGCCAGCAGCGGCGGGACAGGGACGGGTAATTCACCCCTCCACTTT
.	once	TRBJ1-2	14	TRBV7-2	CASSFDGLNYGYTF	TGTGCCAGCAGCTTTGACGGACTTAACTATGGCTACACCTTC
TRBD2	.	TRBJ2-1	17	TRBV7-8	CASSGAALAGGGNEQFF	TGTGCCAGCAGCGGAGCCGCACTAGCGGGGGGGGGCAATGAGCAGTTCTTC
TRBD1	once	TRBJ1-2	14	TRBV7-9	CASSLDQGARGYTF	TGTGCCAGCAGCTTAGACCAGGGGGCGCGAGGCTACACCTTC
.	.	TRBJ1-4	12	TRBV2	CASRRVGEKLFF	TGTGCCAGCCGGAGAGTTGGGGAAAAACTGTTTTTT
.	few	TRBJ2-1	12	TRBV10-3	CAISEEGGDQFF	TGTGCCATCAGTGAAGAAGGCGGGGACCAGTTCTTC
TRBD1	once	TRBJ1-2	15	TRBV7-9	CASSLSTTGGYGYTF	TGTGCCAGCAGTCTATCTACGACAGGGGGCTATGGCTACACCTTC
TRBD1	.	TRBJ1-2	15	TRBV4-1	CASSRTGGADYGYTF	TGCGCCAGCAGCCGAACAGGGGGCGCGGACTATGGCTACACCTTC
TRBD1	.	TRBJ2-7	15	TRBV5-5	CASSLGGTETYEQYF	TGTGCCAGCAGCTTGGGGGGGACAGAGACCTACGAGCAGTACTTC
.	.	TRBJ1-1	13	TRBV6-5	CASTPTANTEAFF	TGTGCCAGCACCCCTACAGCGAACACTGAAGCTTTCTTT
.	.	TRBJ2-2	14	TRBV6-5	CASRSSSNTGELFF	TGTGCCAGCAGGTCGAGTAGCAACACCGGGGAGCTGTTTTTT